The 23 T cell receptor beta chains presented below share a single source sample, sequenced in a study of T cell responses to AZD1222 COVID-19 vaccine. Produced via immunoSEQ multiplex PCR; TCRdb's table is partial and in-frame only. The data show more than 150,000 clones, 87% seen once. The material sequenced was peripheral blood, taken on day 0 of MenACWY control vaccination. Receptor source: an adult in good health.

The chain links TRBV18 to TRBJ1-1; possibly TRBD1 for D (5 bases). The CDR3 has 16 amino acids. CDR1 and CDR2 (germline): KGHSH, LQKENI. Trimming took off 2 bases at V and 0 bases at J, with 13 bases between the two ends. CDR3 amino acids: CASSPSGRQMNTEAFF. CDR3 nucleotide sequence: TGTGCCAGCTCACCATCCGGCCGACAGATGAACACTGAAGCTTTCTTT.

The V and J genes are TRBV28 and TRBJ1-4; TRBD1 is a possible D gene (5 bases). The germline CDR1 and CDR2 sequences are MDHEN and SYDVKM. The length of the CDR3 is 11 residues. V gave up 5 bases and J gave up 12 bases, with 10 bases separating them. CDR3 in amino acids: CASSTTAELFF. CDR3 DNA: TGTGCCAGCAGTACGACAGCAGAACTGTTTTTT.

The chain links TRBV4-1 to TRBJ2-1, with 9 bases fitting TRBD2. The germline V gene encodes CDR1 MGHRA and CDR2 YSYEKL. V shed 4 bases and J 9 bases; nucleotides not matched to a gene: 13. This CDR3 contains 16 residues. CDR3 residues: CASSRILAGIALEQFF. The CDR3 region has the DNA TGCGCCAGCAGCCGCATTCTAGCGGGAATAGCACTTGAGCAGTTCTTC.

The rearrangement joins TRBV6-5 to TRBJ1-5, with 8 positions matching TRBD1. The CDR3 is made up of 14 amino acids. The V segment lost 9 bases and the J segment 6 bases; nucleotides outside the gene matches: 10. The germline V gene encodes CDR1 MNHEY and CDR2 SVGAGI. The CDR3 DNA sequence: TGTGCCAGTATGCCGCTCAGGGGGCGTCAGCCCCAGCATTTT. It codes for CASMPLRGRQPQHF.

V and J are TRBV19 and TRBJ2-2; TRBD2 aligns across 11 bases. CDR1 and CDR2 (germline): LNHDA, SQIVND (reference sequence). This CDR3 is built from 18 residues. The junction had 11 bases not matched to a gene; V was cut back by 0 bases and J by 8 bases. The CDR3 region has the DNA TGTGCCAGTAGTATAGAGAGGACTAGCGGGTTCCTCTTGGGGGAGCTGTTTTTT. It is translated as CASSIERTSGFLLGELFF.

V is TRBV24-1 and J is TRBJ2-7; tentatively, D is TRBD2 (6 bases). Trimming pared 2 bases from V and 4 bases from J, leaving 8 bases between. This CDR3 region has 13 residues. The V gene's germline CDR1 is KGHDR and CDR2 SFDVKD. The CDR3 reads CATSDSREYEQYF. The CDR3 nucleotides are TGTGCCACCAGTGATTCTCGGGAGTACGAGCAGTACTTC.

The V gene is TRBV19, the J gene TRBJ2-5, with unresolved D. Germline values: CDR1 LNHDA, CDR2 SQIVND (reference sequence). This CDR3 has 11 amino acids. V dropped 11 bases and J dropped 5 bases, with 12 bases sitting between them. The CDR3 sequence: CASRLGETQYF. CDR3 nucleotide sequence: TGTGCCTCACGCCTGGGTGAGACCCAGTACTTC.

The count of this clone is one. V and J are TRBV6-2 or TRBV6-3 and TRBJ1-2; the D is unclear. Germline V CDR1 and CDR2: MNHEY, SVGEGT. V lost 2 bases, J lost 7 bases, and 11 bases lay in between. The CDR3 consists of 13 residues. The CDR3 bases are TGTGCCAGCAGTTACCGGCCCGGCACTGGCTACACCTTC. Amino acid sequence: CASSYRPGTGYTF.

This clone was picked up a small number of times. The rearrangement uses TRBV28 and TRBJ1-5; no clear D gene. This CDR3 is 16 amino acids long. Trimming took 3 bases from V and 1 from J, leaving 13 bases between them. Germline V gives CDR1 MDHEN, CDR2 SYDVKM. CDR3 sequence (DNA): TGTGCCAGCAGTTTGAAGGGCTGGATCAGCAATCAGCCCCAGCATTTT. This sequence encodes CASSLKGWISNQPQHF.

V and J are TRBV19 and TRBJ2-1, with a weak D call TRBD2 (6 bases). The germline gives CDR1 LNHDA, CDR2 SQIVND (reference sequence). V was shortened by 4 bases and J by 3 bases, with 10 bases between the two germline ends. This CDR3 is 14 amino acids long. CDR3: CASSRLADYNEQFF. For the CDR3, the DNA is TGTGCCAGTAGTAGGTTAGCGGACTACAATGAGCAGTTCTTC.

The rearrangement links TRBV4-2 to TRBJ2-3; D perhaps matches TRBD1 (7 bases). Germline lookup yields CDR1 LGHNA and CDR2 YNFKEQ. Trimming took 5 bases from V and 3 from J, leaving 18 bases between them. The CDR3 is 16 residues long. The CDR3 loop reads CASSAEGAPRTDTQYF. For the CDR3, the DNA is TGTGCCAGCAGCGCGGAGGGGGCTCCAAGGACAGATACGCAGTATTTT.

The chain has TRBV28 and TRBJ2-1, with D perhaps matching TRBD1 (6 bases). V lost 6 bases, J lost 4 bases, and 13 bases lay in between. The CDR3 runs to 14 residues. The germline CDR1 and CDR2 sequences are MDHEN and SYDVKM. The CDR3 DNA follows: TGTGCCAGCAGCCCTGGGGGACAATACAATGAGCAGTTCTTC. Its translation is CASSPGGQYNEQFF.

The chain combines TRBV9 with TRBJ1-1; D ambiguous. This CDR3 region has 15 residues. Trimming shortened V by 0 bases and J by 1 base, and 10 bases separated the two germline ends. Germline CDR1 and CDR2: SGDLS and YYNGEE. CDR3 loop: CASSVGASGNTEAFF. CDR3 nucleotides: TGTGCCAGCAGCGTAGGAGCGTCAGGGAACACTGAAGCTTTCTTT. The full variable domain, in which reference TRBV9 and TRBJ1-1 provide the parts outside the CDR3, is DSGVTQTPKHLITATGQRVTLRCSPRSGDLSVYWYQQSLDQGLQFLIQYYNGEERAKGNILERFSAQQFPDLHSELNLSSLELGDSALYFCASSVGASGNTEAFFGQGTRLTVV.

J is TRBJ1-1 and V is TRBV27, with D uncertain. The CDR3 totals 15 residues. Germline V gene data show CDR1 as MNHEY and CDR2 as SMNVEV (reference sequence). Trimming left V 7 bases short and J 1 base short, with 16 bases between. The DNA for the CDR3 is TGTGCCAGCACCCCGATGGGGTCTACGAACACTGAAGCTTTCTTT. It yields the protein CASTPMGSTNTEAFF.

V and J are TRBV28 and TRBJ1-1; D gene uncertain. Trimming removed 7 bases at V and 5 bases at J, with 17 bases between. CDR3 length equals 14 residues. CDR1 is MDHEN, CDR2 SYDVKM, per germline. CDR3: CASTSDVGRTEAFF. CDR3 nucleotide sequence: TGTGCCAGCACCTCGGACGTAGGGAGGACTGAAGCTTTCTTT.

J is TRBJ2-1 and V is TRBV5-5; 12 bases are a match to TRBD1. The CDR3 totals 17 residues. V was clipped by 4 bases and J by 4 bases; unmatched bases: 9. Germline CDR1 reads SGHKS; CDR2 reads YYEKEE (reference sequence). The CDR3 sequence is CASSPTGTGGRYNEQFF. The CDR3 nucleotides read TGTGCCAGCAGCCCCACCGGGACAGGGGGCAGGTACAATGAGCAGTTCTTC.

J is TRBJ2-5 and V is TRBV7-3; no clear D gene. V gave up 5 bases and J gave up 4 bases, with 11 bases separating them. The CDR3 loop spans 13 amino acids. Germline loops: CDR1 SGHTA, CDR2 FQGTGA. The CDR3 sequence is CASSQSYRETQYF. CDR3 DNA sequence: TGTGCCAGCAGCCAATCATACAGAGAGACCCAGTACTTC.

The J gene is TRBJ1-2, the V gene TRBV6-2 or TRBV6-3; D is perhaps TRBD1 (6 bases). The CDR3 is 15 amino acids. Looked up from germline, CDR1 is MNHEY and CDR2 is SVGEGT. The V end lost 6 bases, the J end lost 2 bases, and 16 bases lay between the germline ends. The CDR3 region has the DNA TGTGCCAGCAGCCGATGGAACACAGGGAACTATGGCTACACCTTC. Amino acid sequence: CASSRWNTGNYGYTF.

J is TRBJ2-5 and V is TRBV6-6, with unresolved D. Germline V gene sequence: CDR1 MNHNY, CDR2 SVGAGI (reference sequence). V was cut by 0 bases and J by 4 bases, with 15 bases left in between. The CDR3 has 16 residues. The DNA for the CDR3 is TGTGCCAGCAGTTACTCGGTGATCCGTCTCCCAGAGACCCAGTACTTC. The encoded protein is CASSYSVIRLPETQYF.

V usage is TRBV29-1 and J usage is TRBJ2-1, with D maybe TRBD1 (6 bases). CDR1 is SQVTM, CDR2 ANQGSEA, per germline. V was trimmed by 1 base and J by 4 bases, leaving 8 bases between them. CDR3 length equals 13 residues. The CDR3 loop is CSVEGQGYNEQFF. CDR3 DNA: TGCAGCGTTGAAGGGCAGGGGTACAATGAGCAGTTCTTC.

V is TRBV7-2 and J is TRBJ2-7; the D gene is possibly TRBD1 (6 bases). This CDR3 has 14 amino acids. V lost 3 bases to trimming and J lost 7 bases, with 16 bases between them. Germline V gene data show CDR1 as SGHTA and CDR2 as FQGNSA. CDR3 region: CASSLVQGLYEQYF. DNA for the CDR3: TGTGCCAGCAGCTTGGTTCAGGGGTTATATGAGCAGTACTTC.

This chain's CDR3 is CASSPGKVRTEKLFF. The CDR3 DNA is TGTGCCAGCAGCCCCGGAAAGGTTCGCACGGAAAAACTGTTTTTT. This sequence joins TRBV28 and TRBJ1-4; D remains unclear. The V gene's germline CDR1 is MDHEN and CDR2 SYDVKM. The CDR3 runs 15 residues. V was pared by 6 bases and J by 8 bases, with 19 bases between.

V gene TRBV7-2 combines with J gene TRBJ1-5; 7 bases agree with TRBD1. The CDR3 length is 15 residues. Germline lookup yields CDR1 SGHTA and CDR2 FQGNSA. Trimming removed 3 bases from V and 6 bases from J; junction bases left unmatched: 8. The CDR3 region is CASSFTGVSAQPQHF. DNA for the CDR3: TGTGCCAGCAGCTTTACAGGGGTAAGCGCTCAGCCCCAGCATTTT. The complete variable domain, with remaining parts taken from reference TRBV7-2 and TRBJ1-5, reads GAGVSQSPSNKVTEKGKDVELRCDPISGHTALYWYRQSLGQGLEFLIYFQGNSAPDKSGLPSDRFSAERTGGSVSTLTIQRTQQEDSAVYLCASSFTGVSAQPQHFGDGTRLSIL.